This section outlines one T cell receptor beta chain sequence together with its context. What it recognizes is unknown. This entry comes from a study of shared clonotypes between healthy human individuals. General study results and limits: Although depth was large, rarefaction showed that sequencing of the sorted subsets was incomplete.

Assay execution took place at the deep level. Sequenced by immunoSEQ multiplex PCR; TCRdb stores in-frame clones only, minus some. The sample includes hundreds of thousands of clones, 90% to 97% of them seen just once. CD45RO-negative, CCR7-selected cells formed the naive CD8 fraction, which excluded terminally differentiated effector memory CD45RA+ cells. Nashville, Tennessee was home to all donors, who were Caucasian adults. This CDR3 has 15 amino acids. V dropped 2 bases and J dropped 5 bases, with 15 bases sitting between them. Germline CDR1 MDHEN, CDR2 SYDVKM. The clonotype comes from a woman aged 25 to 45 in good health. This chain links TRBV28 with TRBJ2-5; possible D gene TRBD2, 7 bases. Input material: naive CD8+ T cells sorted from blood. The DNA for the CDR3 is TGTGCCAGCAGTTTAGGTGCGGGGGCGGGGGAGACCCAGTACTTC. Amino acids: CASSLGAGAGETQYF.